Sequencing of this T cell receptor (beta chain) was carried out in a study of immune evolution from preneoplasia to lung adenocarcinoma. Regarding the study as a whole: Clonality was highest in normal lung, lower in later-stage lesions apparently.

Assay: immunoSEQ multiplex PCR; the TCRdb copy retains only in-frame clones and omits some. In the table there are around 2,500 clones, around 80% of which are singletons. Patient tissue came from resections in Japan or China, 2014–2017. Histologic diagnosis was independently verified by two lung pathologists. CDR3 length equals 16 residues. The V and J ends lost 5 bases and 7 bases, in that order; junction bases with no gene match: 11. Germline-derived CDR1 and CDR2 are MDHEN and SYDVKM. This clone is a singleton in its sample. Its target is unknown. The sequenced material came from FFPE adjacent normal lung tissue. This rearrangement joins TRBV28 to TRBJ2-1, with TRBD2 matching over 10 bases. The sequence derives from a person older than 75 with lung adenocarcinoma. The CDR3: CASSIALAGAINEQFF. CDR3 DNA sequence: TGTGCCAGCAGTATTGCCCTAGCGGGGGCGATAAATGAGCAGTTCTTC.